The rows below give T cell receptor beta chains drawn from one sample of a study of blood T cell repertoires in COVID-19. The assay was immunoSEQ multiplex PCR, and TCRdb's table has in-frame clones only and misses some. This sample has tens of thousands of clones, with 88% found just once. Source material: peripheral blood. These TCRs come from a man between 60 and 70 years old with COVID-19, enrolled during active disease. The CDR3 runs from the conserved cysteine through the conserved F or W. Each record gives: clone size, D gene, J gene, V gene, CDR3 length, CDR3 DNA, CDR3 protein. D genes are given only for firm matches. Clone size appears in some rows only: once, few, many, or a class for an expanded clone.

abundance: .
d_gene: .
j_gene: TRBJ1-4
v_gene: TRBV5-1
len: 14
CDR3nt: TGCGCCAGCAGGTCGACAGCAACTAATGAAAAACTGTTTTTT
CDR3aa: CASRSTATNEKLFF

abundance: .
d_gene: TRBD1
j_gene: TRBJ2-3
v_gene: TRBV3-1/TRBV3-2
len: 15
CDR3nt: TGTGCCAGCAGCCAAGTCAGGGGGCGGACCGATACGCAGTATTTT
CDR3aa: CASSQVRGRTDTQYF

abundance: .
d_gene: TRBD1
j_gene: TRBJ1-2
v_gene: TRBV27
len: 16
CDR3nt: TGTGCCAGCAGTTTAAGGCGGGACAGGGGCGTCTATGGCTACACCTTC
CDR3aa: CASSLRRDRGVYGYTF

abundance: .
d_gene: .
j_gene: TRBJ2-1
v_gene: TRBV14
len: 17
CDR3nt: TGTGCCAGCAGCCAAGAACGGATGGGCAGGGAAGTTGATGAGCAGTTCTTC
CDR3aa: CASSQERMGREVDEQFF

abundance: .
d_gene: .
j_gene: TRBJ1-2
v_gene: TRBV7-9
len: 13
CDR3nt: TGTGCCAGCAGCCCACCACAGGGAAGTGGCTACACCTTC
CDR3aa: CASSPPQGSGYTF

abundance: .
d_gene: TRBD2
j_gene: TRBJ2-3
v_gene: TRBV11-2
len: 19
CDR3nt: TGTGCCAGCAGCCCTGCAGGGCGACTAGCGGGCCTACCCACAGATACGCAGTATTTT
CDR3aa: CASSPAGRLAGLPTDTQYF

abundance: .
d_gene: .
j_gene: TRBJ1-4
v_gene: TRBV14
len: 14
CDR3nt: TGTGCCAGCAGCCGCCTGAGGTCTAGCGAAAAACTGTTTTTT
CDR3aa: CASSRLRSSEKLFF

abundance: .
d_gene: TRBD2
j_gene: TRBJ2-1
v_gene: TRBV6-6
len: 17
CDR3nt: TGTGCCAGCAGTCGGACTAGCGGGAGGCTCTCCTACAATGAGCAGTTCTTC
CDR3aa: CASSRTSGRLSYNEQFF

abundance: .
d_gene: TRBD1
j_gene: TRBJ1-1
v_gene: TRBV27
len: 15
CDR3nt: TGTGCCAGCAGTGCCCCAGGACAGGGGAACACTGAAGCTTTCTTT
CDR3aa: CASSAPGQGNTEAFF

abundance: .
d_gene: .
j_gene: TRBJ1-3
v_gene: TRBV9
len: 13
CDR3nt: TGTGCCAGCAGCACCCCCGGGAGGGACACCATATATTTT
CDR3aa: CASSTPGRDTIYF

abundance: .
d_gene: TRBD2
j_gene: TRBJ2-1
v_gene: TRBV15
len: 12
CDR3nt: TGTGCCACCAGCAAACTAGCGGATGAGCAGTTCTTC
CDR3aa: CATSKLADEQFF

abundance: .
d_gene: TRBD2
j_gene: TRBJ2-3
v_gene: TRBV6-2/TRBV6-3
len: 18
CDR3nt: TGTGCCAGCAGTTACACACCAACCGGGACTAGCGTAACAGATACGCAGTATTTT
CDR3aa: CASSYTPTGTSVTDTQYF

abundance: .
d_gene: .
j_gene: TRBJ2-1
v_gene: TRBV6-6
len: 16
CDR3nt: TGTGCCAGCAGTTACCCACAGAGTACAGCTTCCAATGAGCAGTTCTTC
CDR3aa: CASSYPQSTASNEQFF

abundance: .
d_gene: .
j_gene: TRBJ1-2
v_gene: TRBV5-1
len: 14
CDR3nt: TGCGCCAGCAGCTCAGGGGTAGATAAATATGGCTACACCTTC
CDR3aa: CASSSGVDKYGYTF

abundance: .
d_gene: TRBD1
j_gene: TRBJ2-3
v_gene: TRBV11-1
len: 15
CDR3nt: TGTGCCAGCAGCTCGGGGACAGGGGTTGGCGATACGCAGTATTTT
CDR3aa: CASSSGTGVGDTQYF

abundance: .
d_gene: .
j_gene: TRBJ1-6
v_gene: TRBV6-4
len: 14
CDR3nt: TGTGCCAGCAGCCCCACAGGGAAGGCTTCACCCCTCCACTTT
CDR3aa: CASSPTGKASPLHF

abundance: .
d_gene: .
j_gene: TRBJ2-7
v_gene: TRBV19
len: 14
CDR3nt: TGTGCCAGTAGTCCCGGGGAATCCTATGACGAGCAGTACTTC
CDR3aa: CASSPGESYDEQYF

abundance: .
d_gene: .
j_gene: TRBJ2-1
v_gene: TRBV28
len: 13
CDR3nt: TGTGCCAGCACCCCGAGCTATGACAATGAGCAGTTCTTC
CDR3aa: CASTPSYDNEQFF

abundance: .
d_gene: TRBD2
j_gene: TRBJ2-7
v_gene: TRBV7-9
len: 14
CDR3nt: TGTGCCAGCGAGGTGTCGGGAGGGCCTTACGAGCAGTACTTC
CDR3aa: CASEVSGGPYEQYF

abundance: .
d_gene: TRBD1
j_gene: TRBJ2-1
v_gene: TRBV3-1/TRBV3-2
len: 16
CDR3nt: TGTGCCAGCAGCCGAGAACCCCCAGGGGGATCTAATGAGCAGTTCTTC
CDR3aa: CASSREPPGGSNEQFF

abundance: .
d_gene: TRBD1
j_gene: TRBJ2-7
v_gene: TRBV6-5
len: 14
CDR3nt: TGTGCCAGCGGAAACAGGGGCAGCTCCTACGAGCAGTACTTC
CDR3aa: CASGNRGSSYEQYF

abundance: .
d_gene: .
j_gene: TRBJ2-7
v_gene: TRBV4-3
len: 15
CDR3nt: TGCGCCAGCAGCCAAGACGCGGGCCAGGTATACGAGCAGTACTTC
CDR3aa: CASSQDAGQVYEQYF

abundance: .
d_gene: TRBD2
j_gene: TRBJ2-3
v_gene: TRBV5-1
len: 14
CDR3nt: TGCGCCAGCAGCTCCGGGGGGAACACAGATACGCAGTATTTT
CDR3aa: CASSSGGNTDTQYF

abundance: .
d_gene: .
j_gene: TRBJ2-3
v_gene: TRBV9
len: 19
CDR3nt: TGTGCCAGCAGCGTAGTCACAGGGTCGGGCAGTTCGGGGTCGGATACGCAGTATTTT
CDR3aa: CASSVVTGSGSSGSDTQYF

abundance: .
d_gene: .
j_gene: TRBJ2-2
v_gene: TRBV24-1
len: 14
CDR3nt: TGTGCCACCGCCAGATCGGGAACAACCGGGGAGCTGTTTTTT
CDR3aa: CATARSGTTGELFF

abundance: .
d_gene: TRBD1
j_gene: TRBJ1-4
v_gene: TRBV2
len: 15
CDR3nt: TGTGCCAGCACTACGTCCGGACAGGGAACTGAAAAACTGTTTTTT
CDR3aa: CASTTSGQGTEKLFF

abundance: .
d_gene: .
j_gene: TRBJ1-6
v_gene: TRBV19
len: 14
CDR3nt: TGTGCCAGCTCGACTACAGGGTTCCAGTCACCCCTCCACTTT
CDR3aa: CASSTTGFQSPLHF

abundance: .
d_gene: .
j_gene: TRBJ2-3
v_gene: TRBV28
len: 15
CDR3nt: TGTGCCAGCAGACCACCGGAGCGGGCAACAGATACGCAGTATTTT
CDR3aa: CASRPPERATDTQYF

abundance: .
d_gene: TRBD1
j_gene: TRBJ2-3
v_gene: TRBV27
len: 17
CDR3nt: TGTGCCAGCAGTTTTGGTTGGCGGTCAGGGGGTCCAGATACGCAGTATTTT
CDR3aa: CASSFGWRSGGPDTQYF

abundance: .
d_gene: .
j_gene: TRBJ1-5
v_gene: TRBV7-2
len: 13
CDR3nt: TGTGCCAGCAGCCGGGAGCGAGATCAGCCCCAGCATTTT
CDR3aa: CASSRERDQPQHF

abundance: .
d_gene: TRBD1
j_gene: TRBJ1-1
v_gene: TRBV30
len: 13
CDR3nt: TGTGCCTGGAGTGAGGACAGGGGCACTGAAGCTTTCTTT
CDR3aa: CAWSEDRGTEAFF

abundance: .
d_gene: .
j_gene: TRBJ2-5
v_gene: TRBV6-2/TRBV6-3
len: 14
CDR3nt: TGTGCCAGCAGTTACATCCAGGGCGGTGAGACCCAGTACTTC
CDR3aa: CASSYIQGGETQYF

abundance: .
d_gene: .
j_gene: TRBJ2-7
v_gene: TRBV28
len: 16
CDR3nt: TGTGCCAGCAGTCTCACACCGGGACAAACTTCCTACGAGCAGTACTTC
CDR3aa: CASSLTPGQTSYEQYF

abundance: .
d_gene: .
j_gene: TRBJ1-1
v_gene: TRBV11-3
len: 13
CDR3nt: TGTGCCAGCAGCTTCTCTTATGACACTGAAGCTTTCTTT
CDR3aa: CASSFSYDTEAFF

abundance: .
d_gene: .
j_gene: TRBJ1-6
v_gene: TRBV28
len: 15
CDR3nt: TGTGCCAGCACGAGTCGGCAGGGGTATAATTCACCCCTCCACTTT
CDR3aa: CASTSRQGYNSPLHF

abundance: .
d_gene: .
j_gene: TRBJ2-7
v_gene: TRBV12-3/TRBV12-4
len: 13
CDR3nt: TGTGCCAGCAGTTTAGACAGGGTGGGCGAGCAGTACTTC
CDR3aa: CASSLDRVGEQYF

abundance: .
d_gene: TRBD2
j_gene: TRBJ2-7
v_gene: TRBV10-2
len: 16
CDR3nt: TGCGCCAGCAGTAACCTAGCGGGAGGGTTGTCCTACGAGCAGTACTTC
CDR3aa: CASSNLAGGLSYEQYF

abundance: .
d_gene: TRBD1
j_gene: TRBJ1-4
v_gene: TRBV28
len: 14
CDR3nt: TGTGCCAGCAGTTTAAGGGGGCGTGGGGAAAAACTGTTTTTT
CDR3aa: CASSLRGRGEKLFF

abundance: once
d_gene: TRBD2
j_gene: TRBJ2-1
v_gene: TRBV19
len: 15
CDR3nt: TGTGCCAGTAGAAAGACTAGCGTCTCCTACAATGAGCAGTTCTTC
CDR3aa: CASRKTSVSYNEQFF

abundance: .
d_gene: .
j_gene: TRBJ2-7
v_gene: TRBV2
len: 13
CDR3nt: TGTGCCAGCAGTGTGGTAACAGAATACGAGCAGTACTTC
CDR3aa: CASSVVTEYEQYF

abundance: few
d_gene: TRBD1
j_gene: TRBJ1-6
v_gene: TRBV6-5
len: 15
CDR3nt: TGTGCCAGCAGTAAGGGACAGGGGATGGGTTCACCCCTCCACTTT
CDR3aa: CASSKGQGMGSPLHF

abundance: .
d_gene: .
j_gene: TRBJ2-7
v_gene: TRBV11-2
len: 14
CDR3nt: TGTGCCAGCAGCTTCCGGACAAGACCCTACGAGCAGTACTTC
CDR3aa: CASSFRTRPYEQYF

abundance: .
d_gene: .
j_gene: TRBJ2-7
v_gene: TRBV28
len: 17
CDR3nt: TGTGCCAGCAGTTTATCCCACAGGGACCGAACCAACTACGAGCAGTACTTC
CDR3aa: CASSLSHRDRTNYEQYF

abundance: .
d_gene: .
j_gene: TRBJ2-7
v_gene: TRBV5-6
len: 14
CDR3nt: TGTGCCAGCAGCCCTCCCGGGACACTCAACGAGCAGTACTTC
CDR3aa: CASSPPGTLNEQYF

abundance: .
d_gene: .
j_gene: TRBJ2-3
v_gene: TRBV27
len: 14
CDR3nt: TGTGCCAGCAGTTTAGGGCAGGGCGCAGATACGCAGTATTTT
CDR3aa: CASSLGQGADTQYF

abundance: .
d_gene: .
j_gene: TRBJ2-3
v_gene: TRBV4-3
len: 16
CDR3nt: TGCGCCAGCAGCCACGGAAGCCAGACAGGCACAGATACGCAGTATTTT
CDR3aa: CASSHGSQTGTDTQYF

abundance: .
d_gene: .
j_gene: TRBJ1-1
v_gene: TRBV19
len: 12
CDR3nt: TGTGCCAGTATCGGAGGGCCACGGGGAGCTTTCTTT
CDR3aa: CASIGGPRGAFF

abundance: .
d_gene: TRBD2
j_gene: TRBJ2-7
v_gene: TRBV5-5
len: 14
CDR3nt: TGTGCCAGCAGCCCCGTAGCGGGAAACTACGAGCAGTACTTC
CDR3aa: CASSPVAGNYEQYF

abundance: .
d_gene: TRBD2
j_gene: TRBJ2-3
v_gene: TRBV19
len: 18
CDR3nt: TGTGCCAGTAGTATTCAGGGGGTAGCTAGCGGGAGTACAGATACGCAGTATTTT
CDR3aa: CASSIQGVASGSTDTQYF

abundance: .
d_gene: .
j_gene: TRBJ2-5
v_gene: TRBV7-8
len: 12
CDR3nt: TGTGCCAGCAGCTTACGGCAAGAGACCCAGTACTTC
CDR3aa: CASSLRQETQYF

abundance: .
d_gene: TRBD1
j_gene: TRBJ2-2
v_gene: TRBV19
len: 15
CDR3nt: TGTGCCAGTACCCCCGGGACAGCCAACACCGGGGAGCTGTTTTTT
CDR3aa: CASTPGTANTGELFF

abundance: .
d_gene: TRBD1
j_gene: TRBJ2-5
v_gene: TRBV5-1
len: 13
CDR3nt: TGCGCCAGCACCCAAACACAGGGGGAGACCCAGTACTTC
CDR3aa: CASTQTQGETQYF

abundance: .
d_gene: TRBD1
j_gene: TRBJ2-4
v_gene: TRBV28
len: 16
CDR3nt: TGTGCCAGCAGATCCTCCGGGACAGGGAGCCAAAACATTCAGTACTTC
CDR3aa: CASRSSGTGSQNIQYF